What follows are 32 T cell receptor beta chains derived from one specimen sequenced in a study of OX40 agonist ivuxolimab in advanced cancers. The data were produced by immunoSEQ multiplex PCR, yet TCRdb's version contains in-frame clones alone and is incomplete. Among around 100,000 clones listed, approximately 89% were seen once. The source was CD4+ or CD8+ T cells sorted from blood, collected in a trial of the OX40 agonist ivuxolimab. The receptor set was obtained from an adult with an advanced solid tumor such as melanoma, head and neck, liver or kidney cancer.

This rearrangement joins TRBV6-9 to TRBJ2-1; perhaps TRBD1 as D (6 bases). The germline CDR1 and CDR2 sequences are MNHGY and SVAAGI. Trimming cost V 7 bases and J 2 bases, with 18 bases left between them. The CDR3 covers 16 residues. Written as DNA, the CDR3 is TGTGCCAGCATCCAGGCAGGGGCTCCCACCTACAATGAGCAGTTCTTC. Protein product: CASIQAGAPTYNEQFF.

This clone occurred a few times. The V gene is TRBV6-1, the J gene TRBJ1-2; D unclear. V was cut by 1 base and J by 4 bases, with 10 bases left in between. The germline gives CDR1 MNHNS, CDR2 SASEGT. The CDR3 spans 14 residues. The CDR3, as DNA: TGTGCCAGCAGTGAAGTGCCAGTTCCCTATGGCTACACCTTC. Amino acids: CASSEVPVPYGYTF.

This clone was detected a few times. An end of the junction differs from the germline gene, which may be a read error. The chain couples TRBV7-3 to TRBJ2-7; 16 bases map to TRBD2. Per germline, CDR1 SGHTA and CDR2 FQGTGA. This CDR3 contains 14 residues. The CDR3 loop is CASSDGTSGRVPHF. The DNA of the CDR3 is TGTGCCAGCAGCGACGGGACTAGCGGGAGGGTACCTCACTTC.

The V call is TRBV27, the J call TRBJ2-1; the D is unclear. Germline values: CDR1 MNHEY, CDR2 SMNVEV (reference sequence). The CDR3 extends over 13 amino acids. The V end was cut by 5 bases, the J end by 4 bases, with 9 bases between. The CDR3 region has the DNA TGTGCCAGCAGTAGTCCTCCTTACAATGAGCAGTTCTTC. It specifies CASSSPPYNEQFF.

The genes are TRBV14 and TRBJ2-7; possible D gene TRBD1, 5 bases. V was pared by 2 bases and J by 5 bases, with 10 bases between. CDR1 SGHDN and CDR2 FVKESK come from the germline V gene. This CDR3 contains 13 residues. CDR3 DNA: TGTGCCAGCAGCCAAAAAACAGGACACGAGCAGTACTTC. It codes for CASSQKTGHEQYF.

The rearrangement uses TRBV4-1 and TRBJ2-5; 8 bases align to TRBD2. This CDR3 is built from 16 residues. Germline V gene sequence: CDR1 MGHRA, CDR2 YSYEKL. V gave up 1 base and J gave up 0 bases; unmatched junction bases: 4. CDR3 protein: CASSQGGRRYQETQYF. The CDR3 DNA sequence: TGCGCCAGCAGCCAAGGCGGGAGGCGGTACCAAGAGACCCAGTACTTC.

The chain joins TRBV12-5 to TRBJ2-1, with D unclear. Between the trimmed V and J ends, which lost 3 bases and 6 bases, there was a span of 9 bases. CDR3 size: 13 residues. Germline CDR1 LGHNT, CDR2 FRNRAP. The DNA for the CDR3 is TGTGCTAGTGGTTTTGAGGCCTCCAATGAGCAGTTCTTC. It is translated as CASGFEASNEQFF.

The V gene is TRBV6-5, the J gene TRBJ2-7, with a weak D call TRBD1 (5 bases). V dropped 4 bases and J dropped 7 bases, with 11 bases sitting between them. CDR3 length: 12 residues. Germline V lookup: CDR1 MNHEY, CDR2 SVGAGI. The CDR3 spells CASSSTRQEQYF. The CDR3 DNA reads TGTGCCAGCAGTTCCACCAGACAGGAGCAGTACTTC.

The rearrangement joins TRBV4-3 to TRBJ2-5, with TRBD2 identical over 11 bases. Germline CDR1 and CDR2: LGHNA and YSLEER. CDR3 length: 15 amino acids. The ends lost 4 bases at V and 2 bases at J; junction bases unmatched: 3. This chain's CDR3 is CASSLGTSGQETQYF. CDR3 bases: TGCGCCAGCAGCCTGGGGACTAGCGGACAAGAGACCCAGTACTTC.

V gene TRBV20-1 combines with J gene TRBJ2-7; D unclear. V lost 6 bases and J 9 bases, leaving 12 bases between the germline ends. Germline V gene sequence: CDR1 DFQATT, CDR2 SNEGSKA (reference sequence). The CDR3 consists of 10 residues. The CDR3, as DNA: TGCAGTGCAAATCAGGTCTGGCAGTACTTC. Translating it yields CSANQVWQYF.

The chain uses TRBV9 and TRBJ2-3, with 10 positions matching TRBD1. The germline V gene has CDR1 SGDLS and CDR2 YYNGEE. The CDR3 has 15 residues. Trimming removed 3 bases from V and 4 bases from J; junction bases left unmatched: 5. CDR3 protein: CASSARQGASDTQYF. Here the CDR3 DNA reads TGTGCCAGCAGCGCGAGACAGGGGGCCTCAGATACGCAGTATTTT. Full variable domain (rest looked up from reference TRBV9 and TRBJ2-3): DSGVTQTPKHLITATGQRVTLRCSPRSGDLSVYWYQQSLDQGLQFLIQYYNGEERAKGNILERFSAQQFPDLHSELNLSSLELGDSALYFCASSARQGASDTQYFGPGTRLTVL.

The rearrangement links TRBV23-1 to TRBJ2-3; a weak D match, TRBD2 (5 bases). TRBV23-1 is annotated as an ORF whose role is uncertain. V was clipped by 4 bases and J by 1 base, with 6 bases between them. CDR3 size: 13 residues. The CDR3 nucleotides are TGCGCCAGCAGTCGGGGAGGCACAGATACGCAGTATTTT. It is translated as CASSRGGTDTQYF.

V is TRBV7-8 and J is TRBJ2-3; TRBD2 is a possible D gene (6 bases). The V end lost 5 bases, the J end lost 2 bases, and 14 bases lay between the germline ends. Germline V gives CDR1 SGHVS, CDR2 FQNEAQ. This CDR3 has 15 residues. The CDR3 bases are TGTGCCAGCAGCCCCGGGCGGGGTCTCACAGATACGCAGTATTTT. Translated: CASSPGRGLTDTQYF.

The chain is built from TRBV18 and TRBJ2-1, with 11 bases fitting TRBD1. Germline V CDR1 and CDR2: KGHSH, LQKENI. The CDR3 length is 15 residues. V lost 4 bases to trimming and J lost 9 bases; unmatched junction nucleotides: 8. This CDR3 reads CASSLTGQGVGEQFF. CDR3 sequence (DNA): TGTGCCAGCTCACTGACGGGACAGGGGGTCGGTGAGCAGTTCTTC. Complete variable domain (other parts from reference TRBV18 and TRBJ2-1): NAGVMQNPRHLVRRRGQEARLRCSPMKGHSHVYWYRQLPEEGLKFMVYLQKENIIDESGMPKERFSAEFPKEGPSILRIQQVVRGDSAAYFCASSLTGQGVGEQFFGPGTRLTVL.

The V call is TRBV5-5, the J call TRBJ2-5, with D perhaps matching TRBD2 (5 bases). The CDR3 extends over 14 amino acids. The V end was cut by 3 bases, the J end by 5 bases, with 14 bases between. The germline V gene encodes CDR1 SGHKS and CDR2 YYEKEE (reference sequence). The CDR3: CASSSGVVWETQYF. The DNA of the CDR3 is TGTGCCAGCAGCTCCGGGGTGGTCTGGGAGACCCAGTACTTC.

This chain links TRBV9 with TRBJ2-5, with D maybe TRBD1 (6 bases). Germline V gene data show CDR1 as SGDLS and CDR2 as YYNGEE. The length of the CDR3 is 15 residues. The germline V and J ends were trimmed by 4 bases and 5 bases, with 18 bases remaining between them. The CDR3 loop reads CASSRSTQGWETQYF. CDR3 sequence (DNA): TGTGCCAGCAGCCGATCGACACAGGGTTGGGAGACCCAGTACTTC.

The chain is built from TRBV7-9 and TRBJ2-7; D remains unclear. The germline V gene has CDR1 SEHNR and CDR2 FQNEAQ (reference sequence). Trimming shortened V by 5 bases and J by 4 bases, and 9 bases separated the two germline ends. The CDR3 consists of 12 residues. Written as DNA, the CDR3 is TGTGCCAGCAGCCGGGCCACATACGAGCAGTACTTC. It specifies CASSRATYEQYF. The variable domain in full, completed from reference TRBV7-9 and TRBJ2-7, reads DTGVSQNPRHKITKRGQNVTFRCDPISEHNRLYWYRQTLGQGPEFLTYFQNEAQLEKSRLLSDRFSAERPKGSFSTLEIQRTEQGDSAMYLCASSRATYEQYFGPGTRLTVT.

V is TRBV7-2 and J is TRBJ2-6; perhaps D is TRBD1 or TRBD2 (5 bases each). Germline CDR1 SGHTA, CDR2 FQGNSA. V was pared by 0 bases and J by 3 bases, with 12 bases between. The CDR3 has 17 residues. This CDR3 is CASSLAGAIGGANVLTF. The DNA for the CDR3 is TGTGCCAGCAGCTTAGCCGGGGCCATAGGTGGGGCCAACGTCCTGACTTTC.

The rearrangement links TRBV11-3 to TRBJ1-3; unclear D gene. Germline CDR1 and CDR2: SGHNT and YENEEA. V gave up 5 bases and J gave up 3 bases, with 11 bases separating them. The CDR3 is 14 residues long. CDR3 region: CASSPPEVGNTIYF. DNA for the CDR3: TGTGCCAGCAGCCCCCCTGAAGTTGGAAACACCATATATTTT.

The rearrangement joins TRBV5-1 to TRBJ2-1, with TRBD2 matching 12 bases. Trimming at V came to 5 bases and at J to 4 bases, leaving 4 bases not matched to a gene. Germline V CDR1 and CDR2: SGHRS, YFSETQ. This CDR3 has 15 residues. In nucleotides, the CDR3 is TGCGCCAGCAGGCTCGGACTAGCGGGGTACAATGAGCAGTTCTTC. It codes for CASRLGLAGYNEQFF.

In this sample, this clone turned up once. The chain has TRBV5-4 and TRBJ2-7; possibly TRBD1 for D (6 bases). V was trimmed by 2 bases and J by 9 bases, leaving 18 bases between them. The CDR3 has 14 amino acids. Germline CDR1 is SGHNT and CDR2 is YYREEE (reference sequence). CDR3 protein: CASSFASTGWTQYF. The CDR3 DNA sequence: TGTGCCAGCAGCTTTGCCAGTACAGGGTGGACGCAGTACTTC.

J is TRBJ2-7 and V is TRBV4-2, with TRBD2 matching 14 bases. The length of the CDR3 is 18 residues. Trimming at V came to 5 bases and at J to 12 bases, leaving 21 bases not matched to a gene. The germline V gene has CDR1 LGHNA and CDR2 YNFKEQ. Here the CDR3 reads CASSDTGTSGRGSTRPYF. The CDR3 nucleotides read TGTGCCAGCAGCGACACCGGGACTAGCGGGAGAGGCTCTACGAGGCCGTACTTC.

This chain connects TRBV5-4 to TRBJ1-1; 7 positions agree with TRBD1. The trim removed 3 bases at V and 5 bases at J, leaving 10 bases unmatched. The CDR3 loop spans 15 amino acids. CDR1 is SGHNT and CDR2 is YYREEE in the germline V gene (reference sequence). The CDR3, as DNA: TGTGCCAGCAGCTCGCGTAGAGGGGGCGCGACTGAAGCTTTCTTT. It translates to CASSSRRGGATEAFF.

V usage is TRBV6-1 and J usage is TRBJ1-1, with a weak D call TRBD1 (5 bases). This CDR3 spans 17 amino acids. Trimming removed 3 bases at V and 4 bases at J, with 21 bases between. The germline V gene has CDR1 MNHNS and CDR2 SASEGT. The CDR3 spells CASSDLGAPTGSTEAFF. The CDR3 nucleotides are TGTGCCAGCAGTGATCTCGGGGCCCCGACCGGGAGCACTGAAGCTTTCTTT.

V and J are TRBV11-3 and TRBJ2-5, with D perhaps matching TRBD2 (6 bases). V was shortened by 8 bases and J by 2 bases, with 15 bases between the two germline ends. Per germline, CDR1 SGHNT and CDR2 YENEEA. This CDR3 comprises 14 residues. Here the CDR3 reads CASGPRDLQETQYF. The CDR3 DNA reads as TGTGCCAGCGGGCCGAGGGACTTACAAGAGACCCAGTACTTC.

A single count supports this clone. Here the CDR3 reads CASSFVAGGPTGELFF. In nucleotides, the CDR3 is TGTGCCAGCAGTTTTGTAGCGGGAGGGCCGACCGGGGAGCTGTTTTTT. This chain links TRBV6-6 with TRBJ2-2; 11 bases match TRBD2. The junction had 6 bases not matched to a gene; V was cut back by 4 bases and J by 5 bases. Germline values: CDR1 MNHNY, CDR2 SVGAGI (reference sequence). CDR3 length equals 16 residues.

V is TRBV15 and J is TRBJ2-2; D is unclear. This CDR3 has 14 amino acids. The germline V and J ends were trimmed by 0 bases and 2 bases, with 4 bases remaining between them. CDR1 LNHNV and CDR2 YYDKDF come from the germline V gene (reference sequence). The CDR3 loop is CATSREGNTGELFF. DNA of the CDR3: TGTGCCACCAGCAGAGAGGGTAACACCGGGGAGCTGTTTTTT.

The CDR3 region is CASSSWGGKNIQYF. DNA of the CDR3: TGTGCCAGCAGCAGCTGGGGCGGCAAAAACATTCAGTACTTC. The chain joins TRBV13 to TRBJ2-4; maybe TRBD1 (5 bases). CDR1 is PRHDT, CDR2 FYEKMQ, per germline (reference sequence). The V gene lost 5 bases and the J gene lost 3 bases, with 11 bases spanning the gap. The CDR3 covers 14 residues. The whole variable domain, remainder taken from reference TRBV13 and TRBJ2-4, is AAGVIQSPRHLIKEKRETATLKCYPIPRHDTVYWYQQGPGQDPQFLISFYEKMQSDKGSIPDRFSAQQFSDYHSELNMSSLELGDSALYFCASSSWGGKNIQYFGAGTRLSVL.

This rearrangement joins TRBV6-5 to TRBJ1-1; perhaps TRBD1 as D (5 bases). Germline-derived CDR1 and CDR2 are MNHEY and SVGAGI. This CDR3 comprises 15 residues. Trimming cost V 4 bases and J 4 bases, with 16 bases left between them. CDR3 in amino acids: CASSSSSGLATEAFF. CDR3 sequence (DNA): TGTGCCAGCAGTTCCTCCTCAGGGTTAGCCACTGAAGCTTTCTTT.

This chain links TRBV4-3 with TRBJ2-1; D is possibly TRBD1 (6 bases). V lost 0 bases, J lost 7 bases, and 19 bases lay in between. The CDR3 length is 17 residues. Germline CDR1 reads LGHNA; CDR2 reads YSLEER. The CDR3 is CASSQDSWGLGSNEQFF. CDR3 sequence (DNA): TGCGCCAGCAGCCAAGATTCCTGGGGGCTAGGGAGTAATGAGCAGTTCTTC.

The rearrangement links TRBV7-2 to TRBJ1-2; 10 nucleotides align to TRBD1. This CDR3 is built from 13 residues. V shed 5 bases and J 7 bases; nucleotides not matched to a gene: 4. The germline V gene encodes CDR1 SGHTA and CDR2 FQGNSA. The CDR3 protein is CASSPGQGTGYTF. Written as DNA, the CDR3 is TGTGCCAGCAGCCCGGGACAGGGGACTGGCTACACCTTC.

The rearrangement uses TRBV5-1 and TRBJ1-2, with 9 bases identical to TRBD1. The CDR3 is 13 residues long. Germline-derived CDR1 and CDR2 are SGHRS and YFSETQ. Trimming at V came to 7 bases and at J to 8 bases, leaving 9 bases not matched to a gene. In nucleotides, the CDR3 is TGCGCCAGCTCATTACAGGGGGCAGAAGGCTACACCTTC. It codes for CASSLQGAEGYTF.